Each of the 18 T cell receptor beta chains below was sequenced from the same sample in a study of identical twins. TCRdb reprocessed the 5' RACE reads via MiXCR and lists one record per CDR3 protein. The sample includes under 900,000 distinct CDR3 sequences, roughly an eighth of them seen just once. The same data also went into a second study, on yellow fever vaccine responses in identical twins.

Specimen: PBMCs. These receptors all stem from a woman under 30 in good health.

The chain couples TRBV4-1 to TRBJ2-5, with 8 bases aligning to TRBD1. This CDR3 region has 15 residues. Germline CDR1 reads MGHRA; CDR2 reads YSYEKL. Trimming at V came to 3 bases and at J to 7 bases, leaving 10 bases not matched to a gene. This CDR3 reads CASSQDPGQVVTQYF. DNA of the CDR3: TGCGCCAGCAGCCAGGACCCGGGACAGGTGGTGACCCAGTACTTC.

This clonotype was detected only a few times. The J gene is TRBJ2-3, the V gene TRBV5-1; D gene uncertain. The germline CDR1 and CDR2 sequences are SGHRS and YFSETQ. Trimming left V 3 bases short and J 0 bases short, with 14 bases between. The length of the CDR3 is 16 residues. The CDR3 spells CASSSSSARSTDTQYF. As DNA, the CDR3 is TGCGCCAGCAGCTCGTCATCGGCCCGGAGCACAGATACGCAGTATTTT. The full variable domain, completed using reference TRBV5-1 and TRBJ2-3, is KAGVTQTPRYLIKTRGQQVTLSCSPISGHRSVSWYQQTPGQGLQFLFEYFSETQRNKGNFPGRFSGRQFSNSRSEMNVSTLELGDSALYLCASSSSSARSTDTQYFGPGTRLTVL.

In its sample, this clonotype was seen many times. The J gene is TRBJ2-1, the V gene TRBV6-1; 8 bases line up with TRBD2. The CDR3 runs to 15 residues. Germline CDR1 is MNHNS and CDR2 is SASEGT. The J segment lost 4 bases and the V segment lost 6 bases, leaving 8 bases of the junction unmatched. The CDR3, as DNA: TGTGCCAGCAGACCTACTAGCGGCCCTTACAATGAGCAGTTCTTC. This gives the protein CASRPTSGPYNEQFF.

The J gene is TRBJ2-3, the V gene TRBV12-3 or TRBV12-4; no clear D. Trimming removed 3 bases from V and 0 bases from J, with 10 bases in between. The CDR3 runs 15 residues. The CDR3 reads CASSFFVASTDTQYF. CDR3 DNA sequence: TGTGCCAGCAGTTTTTTTGTGGCAAGCACAGATACGCAGTATTTT.

This clonotype has more than one count but fewer than ten. V usage is TRBV12-5 and J usage is TRBJ2-1; 7 nucleotides match TRBD2. V lost 5 bases, J lost 4 bases, and 11 bases stayed unmatched. CDR1 is LGHNT and CDR2 is FRNRAP in the germline V gene. This CDR3 is 16 amino acids long. The CDR3 here is CASGPFLAEGYNEQFF. As DNA, the CDR3 is TGTGCTAGTGGTCCTTTCCTAGCGGAGGGGTACAATGAGCAGTTCTTC.

The chain couples TRBV5-6 to TRBJ2-1, with D maybe TRBD2 (5 bases). From germline, CDR1 is SGHDT and CDR2 YYEEEE. The CDR3 is made up of 13 amino acids. The germline V and J ends were trimmed by 5 bases and 8 bases, with 14 bases remaining between them. CDR3 amino acids: CASRRTGMDEQFF. The CDR3, as DNA: TGTGCCAGCAGGCGGACCGGGATGGATGAGCAGTTCTTC.

This clonotype was picked up a small number of times. The chain combines TRBV11-1 with TRBJ2-6; TRBD1 matches at 9 bases. Germline V gene sequence: CDR1 SGHAT, CDR2 FQDESV (reference sequence). The CDR3 loop spans 19 amino acids. V lost 5 bases and J lost 0; bases outside the gene matches: 11. CDR3 amino acids: CASSQPRETGGSGANVLTF. The DNA for the CDR3 is TGTGCCAGCAGCCAACCAAGAGAGACAGGGGGCTCTGGGGCCAACGTCCTGACTTTC.

This chain links TRBV6-1 with TRBJ2-1; D is undetermined. The germline V and J ends were trimmed by 4 bases and 2 bases, with 12 bases remaining between them. Germline CDR1 is MNHNS and CDR2 is SASEGT. The CDR3 totals 15 residues. Here the CDR3 reads CASSVDPPAYNEQFF. CDR3 coding DNA: TGTGCCAGCAGTGTAGACCCCCCAGCCTACAATGAGCAGTTCTTC.

J is TRBJ2-3 and V is TRBV11-2, with 8 bases fitting TRBD1. From germline, CDR1 is SGHAT and CDR2 FQNNGV. V dropped 1 base and J dropped 0; count of bases not matched to a gene: 12. The CDR3 totals 19 residues. CDR3 coding DNA: TGTGCCAGCAGCTTAGTCGGGACAGGCGGTTTGCGAAGCACAGATACGCAGTATTTT. Protein sequence: CASSLVGTGGLRSTDTQYF. Filled out from reference TRBV11-2 and TRBJ2-3, the complete variable domain reads EAGVAQSPRYKIIEKRQSVAFWCNPISGHATLYWYQQILGQGPKLLIQFQNNGVVDDSQLPKDRFSAERLKGVDSTLKIQPAKLEDSAVYLCASSLVGTGGLRSTDTQYFGPGTRLTVL.

V gene TRBV18 combines with J gene TRBJ1-1; 10 bases line up with TRBD1. Losses at the gene ends were 2 bases for V and 1 base for J; bases not matched to a gene: 1. This CDR3 has 15 residues. The germline gives CDR1 KGHSH, CDR2 LQKENI. In DNA, the CDR3 is TGTGCCAGCTCACCAGGGACAGGGGCGAACACTGAAGCTTTCTTT. This codes for CASSPGTGANTEAFF.

The chain uses TRBV19 and TRBJ2-4; the match to TRBD1 covers 7 bases. Germline CDR1 reads LNHDA; CDR2 reads SQIVND (reference sequence). This CDR3 has 13 amino acids. V gave up 7 bases and J gave up 3 bases; unmatched junction bases: 3. CDR3 residues: CASTGTVKNIQYF. CDR3 coding DNA: TGTGCCAGTACAGGGACAGTCAAAAACATTCAGTACTTC.

This clonotype was found many times. The V gene is TRBV3-1, the J gene TRBJ2-1; 9 bases align to TRBD2. Germline V gene lookup returns CDR1 LGHDT and CDR2 YNNKEL (reference sequence). V dropped 0 bases and J dropped 0; count of bases not matched to a gene: 0. This CDR3 spans 16 amino acids. Here the CDR3 reads CASSQDSGSSYNEQFF. CDR3 nucleotides: TGTGCCAGCAGCCAAGATAGCGGGAGCTCCTACAATGAGCAGTTCTTC.

The chain links TRBV7-9 to TRBJ2-6; 7 bases line up with TRBD2. Germline assignment: CDR1 SEHNR and CDR2 FQNEAQ (reference sequence). V trimming: 5 bases; J trimming: 5 bases; junction bases outside the gene matches: 3. The CDR3 consists of 14 residues. CDR3 nucleotides: TGTGCCAGCAGCGGGGGGGTAAGGGCCAACGTCCTGACTTTC. It yields the protein CASSGGVRANVLTF.

The chain recombines TRBV6-2 or TRBV6-3 with TRBJ1-5, with unresolved D. From germline, CDR1 is MNHEY and CDR2 SVGEGT. Between the trimmed V and J ends, which lost 0 bases and 2 bases, there was a span of 14 bases. The CDR3 contains 17 residues. The CDR3 DNA reads as TGTGCCAGCAGTTACTCCCCGGCAAAGTCTCGCAATCAGCCCCAGCATTTT. It yields the protein CASSYSPAKSRNQPQHF.

This chain connects TRBV5-1 to TRBJ2-3, with D possibly TRBD2 on 6 matching bases. CDR1 is SGHRS and CDR2 is YFSETQ in the germline V gene. With 4 bases removed from V and 0 bases from J, the gap between germline ends came to 12 bases. The CDR3 has 15 residues. CDR3 sequence: CASSRDLSSTDTQYF. Written as DNA, the CDR3 is TGCGCCAGCAGCCGGGACTTATCTAGCACAGATACGCAGTATTTT.

This clonotype has just a few counts. The chain couples TRBV29-1 to TRBJ2-3; TRBD2 aligns across 13 bases. In germline, CDR1 is SQVTM, CDR2 ANQGSEA. The trim removed 1 base at V and 0 bases at J, leaving 16 bases unmatched. The CDR3 length is 21 residues. CDR3 amino acids: CSVEAWTPRTSGSMSTDTQYF. The DNA of the CDR3 is TGCAGCGTTGAAGCTTGGACCCCACGGACTAGCGGGAGCATGAGCACAGATACGCAGTATTTT.

The chain has TRBV11-2 and TRBJ2-7; tentatively, D is TRBD1 or TRBD2 (5 bases each). This CDR3 spans 18 amino acids. In germline, CDR1 is SGHAT, CDR2 FQNNGV. The V and J ends lost 2 bases and 6 bases respectively, with 26 bases between them. The CDR3: CASSLFPPLGTRQSEQYV. CDR3 bases: TGTGCCAGCAGCTTATTCCCGCCTCTCGGGACGCGGCAGAGCGAGCAGTACGTC.

There are many counts of this clonotype. This chain links TRBV29-1 with TRBJ2-3, with a tentative D call TRBD2 (6 bases). This CDR3 spans 13 amino acids. Germline lookup yields CDR1 SQVTM and CDR2 ANQGSEA. V shed 3 bases and J shed 3 bases, with 10 bases lying between them. For the CDR3, the DNA is TGCAGCGTTGACGGGGGAGTGACAGATACGCAGTATTTT. This sequence encodes CSVDGGVTDTQYF.